The source of this T cell receptor (beta chain) is a study of blood T cell repertoires in COVID-19 (TCRdb year 2020). For the wider study: Samples from collaborators originated in the United States, Italy and Spain and spanned both the acute and convalescent phases of COVID-19. Where HLA class I and class II types were available, the types were taken from metadata supplied by the sample provider, not from assay-based typing. The repertoires were made available in a free public database intended to serve as a resource for research on the immune response to SARS-CoV-2. The dataset comprised deeply sampled blood TCRbeta repertoires from subjects exposed to, actively infected with, or recovered from COVID-19. The prospective study material was composed of cDNA or gDNA derived from T cells, B-cell-depleted T cells, or PBMCs. Samples came from the ongoing ImmuneRACE study (first 160 participants) plus 1,254 subjects from 6 global collaborators. The sample metadata nearly always contained a de-identified subject ID, COVID-19 status, age in years and sex. General conclusions and limits of the study: Clinical and demographic metadata were provided uncurated, with the amount varying by source and participant.

Another Seattle source contributed samples from volunteer blood donors who had recovered from COVID-19. Each collaborating institution followed its own protocols to collect whole blood in K2EDTA tubes. Collaborator samples were shipped for TCRbeta analysis as frozen whole blood, isolated PBMCs, or DNA extracted from either sample type. The immunoSEQ Assay, a bias-controlled multiplex PCR, was used to amplify TCRbeta CDR3 regions from genomic DNA. The published analysis was carried out like this. The number of nucleated cells in each sample was estimated from the amplification of reference gene primers within the assay. Sequence reads were collapsed and filtered to measure the absolute abundance of every unique TCRbeta CDR3 rearrangement. Productive Simpson clonality was computed per sample as the square root of Simpson's diversity index over productive rearrangements. The clones in this table, taken by TCRdb from immuneACCESS, are in-frame only. Not every clone is retained; where verified, under half of the shortfall comes from an unresolved V gene, and the cause of the rest is unknown. That table gives V, J and clone size, and the DNA gave D and trimming. A total of fewer than 150,000 clones appear in this sample, approximately 90% of them only once. Of the sample, roughly 8.9% is held by the ten largest clones.

Worth noting for this clone: Its antigen has not been determined. No base-level quality is on record; no much larger clone is a single base apart.

The cysteine opens and the phenylalanine closes a CDR3 of 14 amino acids. Kept here is only the CDR3 DNA, which spans 42 bases and is read in frame from base 1. For CDR1 and CDR2, the germline V gene (reference sequence) lists SGHNT and YYREEE. At the junction V is shortened by 2 bases and J by 3 bases, with 9 bases in between. The sequenced material came from peripheral blood. The rearranged chain carries TRBV5-4 and TRBJ2-1; TRBD1 is possibly the D segment (5 matching bases). The receptor's source is an older woman who had recovered from COVID-19. The DNA sequence is TGTGCCAGCAGCTTCTCTCAGGGCTACAATGAGCAGTTCTTC. Its amino acids are CASSFSQGYNEQFF.